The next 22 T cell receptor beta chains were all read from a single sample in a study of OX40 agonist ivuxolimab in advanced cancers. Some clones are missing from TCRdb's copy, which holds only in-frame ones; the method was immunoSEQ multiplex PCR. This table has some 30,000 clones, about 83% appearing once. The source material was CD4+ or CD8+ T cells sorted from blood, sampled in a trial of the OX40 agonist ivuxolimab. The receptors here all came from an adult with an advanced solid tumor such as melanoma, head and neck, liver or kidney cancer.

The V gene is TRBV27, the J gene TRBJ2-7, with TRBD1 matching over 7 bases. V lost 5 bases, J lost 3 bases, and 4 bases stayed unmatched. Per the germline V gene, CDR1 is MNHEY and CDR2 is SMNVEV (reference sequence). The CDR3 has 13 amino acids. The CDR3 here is CASSLRQGYEQYF. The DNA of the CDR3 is TGTGCCAGCAGTCTCAGACAGGGCTACGAGCAGTACTTC.

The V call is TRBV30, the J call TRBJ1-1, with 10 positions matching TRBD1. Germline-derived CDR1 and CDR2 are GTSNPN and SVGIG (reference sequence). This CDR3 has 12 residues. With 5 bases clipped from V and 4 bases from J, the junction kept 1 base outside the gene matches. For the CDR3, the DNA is TGTGCCTGGGACAGGGGGCCCACTGAAGCTTTCTTT. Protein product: CAWDRGPTEAFF.

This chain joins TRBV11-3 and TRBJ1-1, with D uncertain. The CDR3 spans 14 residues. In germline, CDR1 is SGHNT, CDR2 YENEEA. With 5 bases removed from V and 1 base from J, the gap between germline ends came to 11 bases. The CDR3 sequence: CASSPRRGNTEAFF. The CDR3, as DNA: TGTGCCAGCAGCCCAAGACGGGGGAACACTGAAGCTTTCTTT.

The chain's CDR3 is CASRFSYEQYF. CDR3 bases: TGTGCCAGCAGGTTCTCCTACGAGCAGTACTTC. J is TRBJ2-7 and V is TRBV27; no clear D gene. V was trimmed by 6 bases and J by 0 bases, leaving 3 bases between them. The CDR3 length is 11 residues. Germline CDR1 reads MNHEY; CDR2 reads SMNVEV (reference sequence).

CDR3 amino acids: CATSRDLGGQNYGYTF. The CDR3 DNA reads TGTGCCACCAGCAGAGATCTAGGGGGGCAGAACTATGGCTACACCTTC. V and J are TRBV15 and TRBJ1-2; TRBD1 might be the D (6 bases). Trimming took off 0 bases at V and 2 bases at J, with 13 bases between the two ends. Germline-derived CDR1 and CDR2 are LNHNV and YYDKDF (reference sequence). The CDR3 totals 16 residues. Filled out from reference TRBV15 and TRBJ1-2, the complete variable domain reads DAMVIQNPRYQVTQFGKPVTLSCSQTLNHNVMYWYQQKSSQAPKLLFHYYDKDFNNEADTPDNFQSRRPNTSFCFLDIRSPGLGDTAMYLCATSRDLGGQNYGYTFGSGTRLTVV.

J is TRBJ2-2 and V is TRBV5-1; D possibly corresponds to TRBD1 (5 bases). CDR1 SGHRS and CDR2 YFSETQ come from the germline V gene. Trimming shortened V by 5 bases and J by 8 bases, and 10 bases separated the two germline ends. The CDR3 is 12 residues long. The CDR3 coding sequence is TGCGCCAGCAGGGGCAGGGCAGGGGAGCTGTTTTTT. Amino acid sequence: CASRGRAGELFF.

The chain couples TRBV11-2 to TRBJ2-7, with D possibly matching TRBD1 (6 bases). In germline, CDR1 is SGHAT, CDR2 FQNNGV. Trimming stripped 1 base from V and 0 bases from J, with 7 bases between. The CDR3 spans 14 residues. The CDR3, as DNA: TGTGCCAGCAGCTTAGTGGACAGCTCCTACGAGCAGTACTTC. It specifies CASSLVDSSYEQYF.

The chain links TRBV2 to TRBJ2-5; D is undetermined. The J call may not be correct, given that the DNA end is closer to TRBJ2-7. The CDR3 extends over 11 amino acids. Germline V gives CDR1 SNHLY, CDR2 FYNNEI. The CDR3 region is CASSEVYEQYF. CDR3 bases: TGTGCCAGCAGTGAAGTTTACGAGCAGTACTTC.

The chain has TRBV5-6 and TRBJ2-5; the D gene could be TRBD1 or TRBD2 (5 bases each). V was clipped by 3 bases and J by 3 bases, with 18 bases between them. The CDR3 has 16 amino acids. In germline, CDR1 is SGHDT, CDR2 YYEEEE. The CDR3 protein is CASSSTRMGRKETQYF. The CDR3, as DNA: TGTGCCAGCAGCTCGACGCGGATGGGACGAAAAGAGACCCAGTACTTC.

DNA of the CDR3: TGTGCCTTCCTCAGGGGGCAAAGCTATGGCTACACCTTC. Translated, it gives CAFLRGQSYGYTF. The chain is built from TRBV30 and TRBJ1-2; 8 bases map to TRBD1. From germline, CDR1 is GTSNPN and CDR2 SVGIG (reference sequence). The CDR3 contains 13 residues. Trimming cost V 7 bases and J 4 bases; bases outside gene matches: 8.

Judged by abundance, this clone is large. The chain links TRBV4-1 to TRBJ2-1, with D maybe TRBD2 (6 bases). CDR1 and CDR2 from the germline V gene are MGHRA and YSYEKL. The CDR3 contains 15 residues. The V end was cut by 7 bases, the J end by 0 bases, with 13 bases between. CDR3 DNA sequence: TGCGCCAGCAAACGGGACTCCAGCTCCTACAATGAGCAGTTCTTC. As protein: CASKRDSSSYNEQFF.

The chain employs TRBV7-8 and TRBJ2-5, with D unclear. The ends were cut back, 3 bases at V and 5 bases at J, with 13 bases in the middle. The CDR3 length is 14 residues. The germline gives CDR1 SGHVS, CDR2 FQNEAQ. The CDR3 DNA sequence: TGTGCCAGCAGCTTGTATAGGGTACGGGAGACCCAGTACTTC. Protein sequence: CASSLYRVRETQYF.

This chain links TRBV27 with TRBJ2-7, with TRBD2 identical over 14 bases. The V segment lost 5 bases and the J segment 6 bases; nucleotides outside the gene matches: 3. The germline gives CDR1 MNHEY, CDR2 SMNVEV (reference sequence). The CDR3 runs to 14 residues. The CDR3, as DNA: TGTGCCAGCAGTCACGGGACTAGCGGGAGCGAGCAGTACTTC. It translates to CASSHGTSGSEQYF.

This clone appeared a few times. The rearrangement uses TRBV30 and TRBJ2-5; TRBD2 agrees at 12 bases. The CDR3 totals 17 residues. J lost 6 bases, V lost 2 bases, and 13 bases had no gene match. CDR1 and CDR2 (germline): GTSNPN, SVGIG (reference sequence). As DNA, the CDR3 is TGTGCCTGGAGTACTCTAGCGGGAGGGCGGAGGCTGAAGACCCAGTACTTC. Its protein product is CAWSTLAGGRRLKTQYF.

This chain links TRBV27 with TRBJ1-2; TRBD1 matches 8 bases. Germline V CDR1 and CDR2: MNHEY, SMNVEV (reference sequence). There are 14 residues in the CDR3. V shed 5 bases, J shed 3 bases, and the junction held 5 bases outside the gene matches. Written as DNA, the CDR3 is TGTGCCAGCAGTACGGGACAGGCTGACTATGGCTACACCTTC. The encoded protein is CASSTGQADYGYTF.

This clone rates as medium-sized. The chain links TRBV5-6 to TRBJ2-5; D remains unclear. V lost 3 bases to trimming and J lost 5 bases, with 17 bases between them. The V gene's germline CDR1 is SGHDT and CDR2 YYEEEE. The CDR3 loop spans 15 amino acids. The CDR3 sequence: CASSSNTRFVETQYF. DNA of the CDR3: TGTGCCAGCAGCTCCAACACCCGGTTCGTGGAGACCCAGTACTTC.

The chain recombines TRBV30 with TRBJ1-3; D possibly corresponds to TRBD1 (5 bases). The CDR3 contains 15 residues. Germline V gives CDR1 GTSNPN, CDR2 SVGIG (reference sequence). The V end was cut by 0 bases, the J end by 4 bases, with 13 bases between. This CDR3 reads CAWSVRTGTGNTIYF. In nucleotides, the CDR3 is TGTGCCTGGAGTGTAAGAACTGGGACGGGAAACACCATATATTTT.

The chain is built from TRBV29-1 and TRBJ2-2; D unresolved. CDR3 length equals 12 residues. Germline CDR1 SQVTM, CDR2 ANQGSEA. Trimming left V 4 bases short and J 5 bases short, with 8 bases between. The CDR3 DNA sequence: TGCAGCGTTGTCAGGCCTACCGGGGAGCTGTTTTTT. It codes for CSVVRPTGELFF.

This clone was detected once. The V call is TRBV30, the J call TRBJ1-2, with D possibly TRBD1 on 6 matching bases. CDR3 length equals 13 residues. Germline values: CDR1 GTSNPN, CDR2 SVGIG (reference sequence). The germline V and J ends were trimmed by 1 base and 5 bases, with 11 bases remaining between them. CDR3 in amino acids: CAWSEGGRYGYTF. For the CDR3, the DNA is TGTGCCTGGAGTGAAGGGGGAAGGTATGGCTACACCTTC.

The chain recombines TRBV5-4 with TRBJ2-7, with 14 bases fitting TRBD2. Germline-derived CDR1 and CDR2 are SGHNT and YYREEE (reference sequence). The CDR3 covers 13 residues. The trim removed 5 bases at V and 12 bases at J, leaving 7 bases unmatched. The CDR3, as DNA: TGTGCCAGCAGGTCGGGACTAGCGGGAGAATGGTACTTC. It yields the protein CASRSGLAGEWYF.

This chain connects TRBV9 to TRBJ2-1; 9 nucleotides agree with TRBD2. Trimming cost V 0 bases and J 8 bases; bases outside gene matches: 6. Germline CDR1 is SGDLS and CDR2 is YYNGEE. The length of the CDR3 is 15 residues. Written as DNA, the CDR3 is TGTGCCAGCAGCGTAGGGGTTAGCGGGAGCGATGAGCAGTTCTTC. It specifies CASSVGVSGSDEQFF.

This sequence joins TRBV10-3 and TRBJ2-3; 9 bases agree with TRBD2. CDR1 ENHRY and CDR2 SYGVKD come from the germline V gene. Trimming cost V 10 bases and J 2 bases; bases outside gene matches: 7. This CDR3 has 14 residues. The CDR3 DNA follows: TGTGCCACCTCTAGCGGGAAGATCACAGATACGCAGTATTTT. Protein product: CATSSGKITDTQYF.